This T cell receptor beta chain is drawn from a study of shared clonotypes between healthy human individuals. The repertoire was sequenced with immunoSEQ multiplex PCR; TCRdb's copy has only in-frame clones and lacks some. The table lists around 2.3 million clones, approximately 95% of them singletons. The V and J ends lost 0 bases and 2 bases respectively, with 12 bases between them. In germline, CDR1 is SGHRS, CDR2 YFSETQ. The CDR3 runs 15 residues. The chain recombines TRBV5-1 with TRBJ2-7; D is undetermined. The source material was naive CD4+ T cells sorted from blood. The subset was: CD45RA+ positively selected. The clonotype was recovered from a man younger than 30 in good health. In nucleotides, the CDR3 is TGCGCCAGCAGCTTGGATGCGCAGCCTCCCTACGAGCAGTACTTC. Translation gives CASSLDAQPPYEQYF.